This T cell receptor beta chain comes out of a study of blood T cell repertoires in COVID-19. Study at large: T cells, B-cell-depleted T cells, or PBMCs provided the cDNA or gDNA that served as material.

Participants were aged about 18 to 90 years, lived in over 20 US areas, and enrolled virtually. Cohorts were determined from participant-reported clinical history. Trimming took 2 bases from V and 6 from J, leaving 16 bases between them. Germline values: CDR1 MNHEY, CDR2 SVGAGI. CDR3 size: 16 residues. In the source study's methods: Amplification of reference gene primers was used by the study to estimate nucleated cell counts. Only in-frame clones appear in the TCRdb table, and some are missing; sequencing was by immunoSEQ multiplex PCR. V, J and clone size reflect that table, while D and trimming were determined from the DNA. The repertoire has roughly 250,000 clones, about 89% of them found once; the top ten carry around 2%.

The TCR comes from a woman between 18 and 29 years old who had recovered from COVID-19. Sequencing was done on a sample of PBMCs or T cells enriched from blood (not recorded which). This chain connects TRBV6-5 to TRBJ2-2, with a tentative D call TRBD2 (6 bases). The CDR3 loop is CASSYPGAGDSGELFF. DNA for the CDR3: TGTGCCAGCAGTTACCCCGGAGCTGGGGACTCCGGGGAGCTGTTTTTT.